The present T cell receptor (beta chain) was sequenced within a study of cytomegalovirus exposure and HLA in healthy donors. Regarding the study as a whole: A previous analysis found most TCR beta V segments productive roughly 90% or roughly 30% of the time. The study assumed roughly uniform donor sequencing depth for presence/absence analyses.

Researchers ran the PCR with 60 Vbeta and 13 Jbeta primers. Only in-frame clones appear in the TCRdb table, and some are missing; sequencing was by immunoSEQ multiplex PCR. Counted here are about 160,000 clones, 82% occurring once; the ten biggest clones make up approximately 1.5%. About this clone itself: Antigen unknown.

From germline, CDR1 is SGDLS and CDR2 YYNGEE. V lost 1 base to trimming and J lost 0 bases, with 7 bases between them. The CDR3 contains 15 residues. The rearrangement uses TRBV9 and TRBJ2-2, with D uncertain. The clonotype comes from a male donor in good health and CMV-seronegative. The specimen sequenced was PBMCs. The CDR3 DNA reads as TGTGCCAGCAGCGTAAAAGGAGCGAACACCGGGGAGCTGTTTTTT. Its translation is CASSVKGANTGELFF.